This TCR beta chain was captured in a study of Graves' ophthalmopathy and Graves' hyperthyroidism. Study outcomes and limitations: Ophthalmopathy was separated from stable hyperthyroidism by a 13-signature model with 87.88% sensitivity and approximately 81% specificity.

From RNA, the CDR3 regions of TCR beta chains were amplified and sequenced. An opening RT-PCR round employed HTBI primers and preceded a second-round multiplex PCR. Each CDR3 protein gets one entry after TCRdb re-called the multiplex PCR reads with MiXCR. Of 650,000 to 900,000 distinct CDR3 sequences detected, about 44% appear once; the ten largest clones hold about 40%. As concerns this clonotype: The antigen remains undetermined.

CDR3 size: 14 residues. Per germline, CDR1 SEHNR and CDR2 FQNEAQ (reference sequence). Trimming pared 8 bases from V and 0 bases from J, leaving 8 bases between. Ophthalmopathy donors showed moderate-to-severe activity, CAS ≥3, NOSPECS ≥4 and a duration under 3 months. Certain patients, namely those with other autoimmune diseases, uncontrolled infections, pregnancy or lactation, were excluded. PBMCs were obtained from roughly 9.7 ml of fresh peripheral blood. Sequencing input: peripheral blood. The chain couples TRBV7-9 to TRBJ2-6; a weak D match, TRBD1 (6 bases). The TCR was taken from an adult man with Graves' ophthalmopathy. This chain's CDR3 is CASGRGSGANVLTF. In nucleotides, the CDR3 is TGTGCCAGCGGCAGGGGCTCTGGGGCCAACGTCCTGACTTTC.